The next 15 T cell receptor beta chains were all read from a single sample in a study of early T cells in non-severe SARS-CoV-2 infection. Using its own MiXCR run on the 5' RACE reads, TCRdb lists one record per CDR3 protein. Of approximately 79,000 distinct CDR3 sequences in the sample, approximately 13% were seen once. The sequenced material came from whole blood. The source of these receptors is an adult who was a healthcare worker with PCR-confirmed SARS-CoV-2 infection or an uninfected control (not recorded which).

This clonotype appeared a few times. This chain uses TRBV12-3 or TRBV12-4 with TRBJ2-3, with 8 nucleotides matching TRBD2. J gave up 2 bases and V 7 bases, and 5 bases lay outside the gene matches. There are 14 residues in the CDR3. CDR3 loop: CASNQRGPTDTQYF. CDR3 bases: TGTGCCAGCAACCAGCGGGGGCCCACAGATACGCAGTATTTT.

In its sample, this clonotype was seen once. A read error is likely, as this CDR3 ends without the conserved phenylalanine or tryptophan. This sequence joins TRBV5-1 and TRBJ2-3; D call uncertain. Trimming removed 0 bases from V and 4 bases from J, with 15 bases in between. This CDR3 has 16 amino acids. Germline-derived CDR1 and CDR2 are SGHRS and YFSETQ. The CDR3 bases are TGCGCCAGCAGCTTGGAGGCAGTCATCGGGCCAGATACGCAGTATCTT. This translates into CASSLEAVIGPDTQYL.

This clonotype was detected a few times. V gene TRBV10-3 combines with J gene TRBJ1-2; no firm D call. The V gene's germline CDR1 is ENHRY and CDR2 SYGVKD. V was trimmed by 8 bases and J by 0 bases, leaving 13 bases between them. The CDR3 length is 14 residues. The CDR3 is CAIGHEGANYGYTF. CDR3 in DNA: TGTGCCATCGGGCATGAGGGAGCTAACTATGGCTACACCTTC.

This clonotype was detected ten times or more. CDR3 DNA: TGTGCCAGCAGCTTAGTCGAGTGGACAGAAGCTTTCTTT. Amino acids: CASSLVEWTEAFF. V usage is TRBV7-8 and J usage is TRBJ1-1, with D possibly being TRBD1 (5 bases). Trimming left V 1 base short and J 8 bases short, with 11 bases between. The germline CDR1 and CDR2 sequences are SGHVS and FQNEAQ. The CDR3 has 13 amino acids.

This clonotype appeared many times. The chain carries TRBV18 and TRBJ1-1, with a tentative D call TRBD1 (5 bases). The V and J ends lost 2 bases and 5 bases respectively, with 12 bases between them. The CDR3 spans 14 residues. In germline, CDR1 is KGHSH, CDR2 LQKENI. The CDR3: CASSPKGGGTEAFF. CDR3 sequence (DNA): TGTGCCAGCTCACCAAAAGGTGGGGGGACTGAAGCTTTCTTT.

The gene calls are TRBV7-9 and TRBJ2-4; no clear D gene. The V gene lost 1 base and the J gene lost 1 base, with 11 bases spanning the gap. The length of the CDR3 is 16 residues. Germline assignment: CDR1 SEHNR and CDR2 FQNEAQ (reference sequence). For the CDR3, the DNA is TGTGCCAGCAGCTTAGATGGGGTGAGGGCCAAAAACATTCAGTACTTC. Encoded protein: CASSLDGVRAKNIQYF. The whole variable domain, filled in from reference TRBV7-9 and TRBJ2-4, reads DTGVSQNPRHKITKRGQNVTFRCDPISEHNRLYWYRQTLGQGPEFLTYFQNEAQLEKSRLLSDRFSAERPKGSFSTLEIQRTEQGDSAMYLCASSLDGVRAKNIQYFGAGTRLSVL.

Concerning this clonotype: This may stem from a read error, because a much larger clone lies one nucleotide away. The chain is built from TRBV7-6 and TRBJ1-1; D gene ambiguous. The CDR3 spans 13 residues. Germline values: CDR1 SGHVS, CDR2 FNYEAQ. Here the CDR3 DNA reads TGTGTCAGCAGCTTCGGCGGAAGGGCTGAAGCTTTCTTT. It specifies CVSSFGGRAEAFF.

This clonotype was picked up many times. This chain joins TRBV20-1 and TRBJ2-1, with TRBD2 matching over 8 bases. J gave up 1 base and V 2 bases, and 7 bases lay outside the gene matches. CDR1 and CDR2 from the germline V gene are DFQATT and SNEGSKA (reference sequence). This CDR3 is built from 16 residues. The CDR3 coding sequence is TGCAGTGCTAGACCCCTAGCGGGCAAATCCTACAATGAGCAGTTCTTC. This translates into CSARPLAGKSYNEQFF.

The rearrangement joins TRBV6-2 or TRBV6-3 to TRBJ1-1, with 9 bases matching TRBD1. The germline CDR1 and CDR2 sequences are MNHEY and SVGEGT. The CDR3 runs to 14 residues. Unmatched junction bases numbered 6, after V lost 4 bases and J lost 6 bases. The CDR3 reads CASSSTGGPPEAFF. CDR3 sequence (DNA): TGTGCCAGCAGTTCTACAGGGGGCCCCCCTGAAGCTTTCTTT.

This clonotype was detected ten times or more. The chain combines TRBV7-9 with TRBJ2-7; the match to TRBD2 covers 9 bases. Looked up from germline, CDR1 is SEHNR and CDR2 is FQNEAQ (reference sequence). J gave up 0 bases and V 8 bases, and 8 bases lay outside the gene matches. CDR3 length: 15 amino acids. The CDR3 region is CASSRGGLVSYEQYF. The DNA for the CDR3 is TGTGCCAGCTCGCGGGGGGGTTTAGTCTCCTACGAGCAGTACTTC.

The chain employs TRBV18 and TRBJ2-1; no clear D. Germline lookup yields CDR1 KGHSH and CDR2 LQKENI. CDR3 length equals 13 residues. Trimming took off 1 base at V and 4 bases at J, with 5 bases between the two ends. The CDR3 DNA reads as TGTGCCAGCTCACCACAGGGTTACAATGAGCAGTTCTTC. Encoded protein: CASSPQGYNEQFF.

This clonotype was picked up a small number of times. The chain joins TRBV2 to TRBJ2-7; D might be TRBD2 (6 bases). The CDR3 consists of 13 residues. V lost 7 bases to trimming and J lost 0 bases, with 10 bases between them. Germline-derived CDR1 and CDR2 are SNHLY and FYNNEI. CDR3 loop: CASTGGSSYEQYF. In DNA, the CDR3 is TGTGCCAGCACTGGAGGGAGCTCCTACGAGCAGTACTTC.

V gene TRBV18 combines with J gene TRBJ2-1, with D possibly being TRBD2 (5 bases). The CDR3 length is 16 residues. Germline V gives CDR1 KGHSH, CDR2 LQKENI. V gave up 6 bases and J gave up 2 bases, with 17 bases separating them. The CDR3 spells CASSGDQASTYNEQFF. The CDR3 DNA reads TGTGCCAGCTCGGGTGATCAGGCTAGCACCTACAATGAGCAGTTCTTC.

The chain joins TRBV7-3 to TRBJ2-7; 10 bases align to TRBD1. Germline V CDR1 and CDR2: SGHTA, FQGTGA. The CDR3 runs to 15 residues. V was pared by 1 base and J by 5 bases, with 5 bases of the junction left unmatched. The CDR3 coding sequence is TGTGCCAGCAGCTTAATGGGACAGGGGCGAGACGAGCAGTACTTC. Translation gives CASSLMGQGRDEQYF.

The chain links TRBV6-1 to TRBJ2-7; the D gene is possibly TRBD2 (6 bases). This CDR3 spans 13 amino acids. Trimming took off 7 bases at V and 2 bases at J, with 12 bases between the two ends. In germline, CDR1 is MNHNS, CDR2 SASEGT. CDR3 protein: CASTQDYTYEQYF. DNA of the CDR3: TGTGCCAGCACACAGGACTACACCTACGAGCAGTACTTC.